This T cell receptor beta chain originates from a study of cytomegalovirus exposure and HLA in healthy donors. Study observations and caveats: Among the sequence variants, a highly shared cluster was likely an artifact of sequencing. Altogether, 150 to 200 TCR beta chains were recorded as cytomegalovirus-associated.

Everyone who donated was a healthy bone marrow donor. Details on this clone: As yet, its antigen is unknown.

The V end lost 8 bases, the J end lost 4 bases, and 8 bases lay between the germline ends. The CDR3 is 11 residues long. The V gene's germline CDR1 is MNHEY and CDR2 SVGAGI. The PCR ran on 60 Vbeta and 13 Jbeta primers. The repertoire was sequenced with immunoSEQ multiplex PCR; TCRdb's copy has only in-frame clones and lacks some. This sample yields around 110,000 clones, of which roughly 73% are seen a single time; roughly 0.92% belongs to the top ten. The TCR comes from a woman in her twenties or thirties in good health and CMV-seronegative. Sequencing was performed on PBMCs. V gene TRBV6-5 combines with J gene TRBJ1-1; D might be TRBD1 (5 bases). This CDR3 is CASSGSTEAFF. The CDR3 DNA reads as TGTGCCAGCTCAGGGTCCACTGAAGCTTTCTTT.